These T cell receptor beta chains were read from a single sample in a study of T cell responses to AZD1222 COVID-19 vaccine. Assay used: immunoSEQ multiplex PCR; TCRdb lists only in-frame clones, some missing. The repertoire holds approximately 160,000 clones, with about 90% as singletons. Sequenced here: peripheral blood, sampled on day 0 of AZD1222 vaccination. The receptor source for this set is an adult in good health. Both conserved end residues are part of each CDR3. A D gene is named only where the DNA matches it firmly. Clone size is shown for a subset of rows, as once, few, many or a class of expanded clone.

DNA: TGTGCCAGGATGGGGGCCGCCTACGAGCAGTACTTC
CDR3: CARMGAAYEQYF
J: TRBJ2-7
V: TRBV6-5
D: NA
size: NA

DNA: TGTGCCAGCAGCTTGGATGACCAGCCCCAGCATTTT
CDR3: CASSLDDQPQHF
J: TRBJ1-5
V: TRBV7-9
D: NA
size: NA

DNA: TGTGCCAGCAGCCAAGATCGAAGCTCTGGGGCCAACGTCCTGACTTTC
CDR3: CASSQDRSSGANVLTF
J: TRBJ2-6
V: TRBV3-1/TRBV3-2
D: NA
size: NA

DNA: TGTGCCAGTAGTCACGGCCTTGGGGCAGATACGCAGTATTTT
CDR3: CASSHGLGADTQYF
J: TRBJ2-3
V: TRBV19
D: NA
size: NA

DNA: TGTGCCAGTAGTACCGGGACGGCCTCCTACGAGCAGTACTTC
CDR3: CASSTGTASYEQYF
J: TRBJ2-7
V: TRBV19
D: NA
size: NA

DNA: TGTGCCAGTAGTAAACTCGGGAGAAGGAACACCGGGGAGCTGTTTTTT
CDR3: CASSKLGRRNTGELFF
J: TRBJ2-2
V: TRBV19
D: NA
size: NA

DNA: TGTGCCAGCAGCTTAGGGTCTAACAGGAAGGTCTACGAGCAGTACTTC
CDR3: CASSLGSNRKVYEQYF
J: TRBJ2-7
V: TRBV13
D: NA
size: NA

DNA: TGTGCCAGCAGCTTGGGGGGGGCAGGCAATAATTCACCCCTCCACTTT
CDR3: CASSLGGAGNNSPLHF
J: TRBJ1-6
V: TRBV5-4
D: NA
size: NA

DNA: TGTGCCAGCAGTGAAGCGCGATGGCAGGAGCAGTTCTTC
CDR3: CASSEARWQEQFF
J: TRBJ2-1
V: TRBV6-1
D: NA
size: NA

DNA: TGTGCCAGCAGTTACTCGAAGGCTAGCGGAGCCTACGAGCAGTACTTC
CDR3: CASSYSKASGAYEQYF
J: TRBJ2-7
V: TRBV6-5
D: TRBD2
size: NA

DNA: TGTGCCAGCAGTGACTCGGCGGCTAGCGGTTACACCGGGGAGCTGTTTTTT
CDR3: CASSDSAASGYTGELFF
J: TRBJ2-2
V: TRBV6-4
D: TRBD2
size: once

DNA: TGCAGCGTTCCGACTAGCGGCTACGAGCAGTACTTC
CDR3: CSVPTSGYEQYF
J: TRBJ2-7
V: TRBV29-1
D: TRBD2
size: few

DNA: TGTGCCAGCAGCCGTATTGGATTGGACAGGGCCTACGAAAAACTGTTTTTT
CDR3: CASSRIGLDRAYEKLFF
J: TRBJ1-4
V: TRBV27
D: TRBD1
size: NA

DNA: TGCAGCGTTGAAGAACCCCCGGGGGGCACTGAAGCTTTCTTT
CDR3: CSVEEPPGGTEAFF
J: TRBJ1-1
V: TRBV29-1
D: NA
size: NA

DNA: TGTGCCAGCAGCGTAAGTCAGTTCGTGGATACGCAGTATTTT
CDR3: CASSVSQFVDTQYF
J: TRBJ2-3
V: TRBV9
D: NA
size: NA

DNA: TGCGCCAGCAGTGAGTCTGGGGGGAGTCAGCCCCAGCATTTT
CDR3: CASSESGGSQPQHF
J: TRBJ1-5
V: TRBV10-2
D: NA
size: NA

DNA: TGCGCCAGCAGCCAAGATGGAGTTGGGGGTTATTCACCCCTCCACTTT
CDR3: CASSQDGVGGYSPLHF
J: TRBJ1-6
V: TRBV4-1
D: NA
size: NA

DNA: TGTGCCAGCAGCCAAGGACAGGGAGTGGGCTCCTACGAGCAGTACTTC
CDR3: CASSQGQGVGSYEQYF
J: TRBJ2-7
V: TRBV7-6
D: TRBD1
size: NA

DNA: TGTGCCAGCAATATTTGGGAAAGGGAGAGCAATCAGCCCCAGCATTTT
CDR3: CASNIWERESNQPQHF
J: TRBJ1-5
V: TRBV28
D: NA
size: NA

DNA: TGTGCCAGCAGCTTGAAACTAGCGGGAGGGCCGGGCACAGATACGCAGTATTTT
CDR3: CASSLKLAGGPGTDTQYF
J: TRBJ2-3
V: TRBV5-4
D: TRBD2
size: NA

DNA: TGTGCCAGCAGCAAATTGGGACTAGCGGGAGGGTCGGAGAATGAGCAGTTCTTC
CDR3: CASSKLGLAGGSENEQFF
J: TRBJ2-1
V: TRBV21-1
D: NA
size: NA

DNA: TGTGCCAGCAGCCCCGGGACTAGCGGGAGTTTTGCGCAGTTCTTC
CDR3: CASSPGTSGSFAQFF
J: TRBJ2-1
V: TRBV5-4
D: TRBD2
size: NA

DNA: TGTGCCAGCAGCCGGAGCGGGGCCACAGATACGCAGTATTTT
CDR3: CASSRSGATDTQYF
J: TRBJ2-3
V: TRBV3-1/TRBV3-2
D: TRBD2
size: NA

DNA: TGTGCCAGCAGCTTGGTCCTAGCGGGAGGACTCGGTGAGCAGTTCTTC
CDR3: CASSLVLAGGLGEQFF
J: TRBJ2-1
V: TRBV7-2
D: TRBD2
size: NA

DNA: TGTGCCAGCAGGAGGGGGAGCTCCTACGAGCAGTACTTC
CDR3: CASRRGSSYEQYF
J: TRBJ2-7
V: TRBV3-1/TRBV3-2
D: NA
size: once

DNA: TGCACCAGCAGCCAAGAGTCAGCGGAGTTACAAGAGACCCAGTACTTC
CDR3: CTSSQESAELQETQYF
J: TRBJ2-5
V: TRBV1
D: NA
size: NA

DNA: TGTGCCAGTAGTTCAGGCGGGACGACCTACGAGCAGTACTTC
CDR3: CASSSGGTTYEQYF
J: TRBJ2-7
V: TRBV19
D: NA
size: few

DNA: TGTGCCAGCTCGGGTAGCGGCGCCGTGGAGACCCAGTACTTC
CDR3: CASSGSGAVETQYF
J: TRBJ2-5
V: TRBV7-2
D: NA
size: once

DNA: TGCGCCAGCAGCAAGGTACTTCAAGAGACCCAGTACTTC
CDR3: CASSKVLQETQYF
J: TRBJ2-5
V: TRBV4-1
D: NA
size: NA

DNA: TGTGCCAGCAGCCCCGGGACAGTAAGTTGGTGCACCTTC
CDR3: CASSPGTVSWCTF
J: TRBJ1-2
V: TRBV6-5
D: TRBD1
size: NA

DNA: TGCGCCAGCAGTACAGGGGCAGATACGCAGTATTTT
CDR3: CASSTGADTQYF
J: TRBJ2-3
V: TRBV10-2
D: TRBD1
size: NA